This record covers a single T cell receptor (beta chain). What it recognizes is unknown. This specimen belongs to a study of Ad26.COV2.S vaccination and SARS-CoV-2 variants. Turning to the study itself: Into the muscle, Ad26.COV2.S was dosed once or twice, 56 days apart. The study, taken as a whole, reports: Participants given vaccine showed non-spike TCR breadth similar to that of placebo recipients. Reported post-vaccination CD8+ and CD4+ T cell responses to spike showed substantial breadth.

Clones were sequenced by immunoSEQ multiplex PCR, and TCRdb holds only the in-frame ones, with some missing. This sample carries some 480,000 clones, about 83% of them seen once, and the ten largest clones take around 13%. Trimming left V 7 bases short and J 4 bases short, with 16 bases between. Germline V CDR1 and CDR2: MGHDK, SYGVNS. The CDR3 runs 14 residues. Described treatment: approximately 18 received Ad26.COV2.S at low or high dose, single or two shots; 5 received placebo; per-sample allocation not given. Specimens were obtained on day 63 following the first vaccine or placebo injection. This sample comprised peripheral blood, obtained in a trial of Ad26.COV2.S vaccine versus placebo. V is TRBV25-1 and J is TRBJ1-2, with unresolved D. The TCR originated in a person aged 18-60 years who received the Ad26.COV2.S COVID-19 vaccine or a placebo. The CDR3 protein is CASKEDGEGYGYTF. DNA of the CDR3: TGTGCCAGCAAGGAGGACGGGGAGGGCTATGGCTACACCTTC.